This T cell receptor (beta chain) comes out of a study of cytomegalovirus exposure and HLA in healthy donors. Background on the study: Inside one of the first data releases sat around 77 million unique TCRs taken from HLA-typed donors. The Caucasian-associated ancestry cluster contained around four fifths of the approximately 400 genotyped donors. Study results and caveats: Information on immune exposure was restricted to one variable (CMV serostatus).

As to this clone: Its matching antigen is unknown.

CDR1 and CDR2 (germline): SGHRS, YFSETQ. V lost 0 bases and J 8 bases, leaving 8 bases between the germline ends. The CDR3 is 13 amino acids. The PCR ran on 60 Vbeta and 13 Jbeta primers. The repertoire was sequenced with immunoSEQ multiplex PCR; TCRdb's copy has only in-frame clones and lacks some. The data contain about 150,000 clones, 50% to 75% of them singletons. Sequenced material: PBMCs. This TCR was recovered from a woman aged 55-75 years in good health and CMV-seropositive. The chain carries TRBV5-1 and TRBJ1-4; a weak D match, TRBD1 (6 bases). The CDR3 DNA sequence: TGCGCCAGCAGCTTGGCCGGGACAGAAAAACTGTTTTTT. This translates into CASSLAGTEKLFF.